Presented here are 11 T cell receptor beta chains from one specimen sequenced in a study of blood T cell repertoires in COVID-19. TCRdb's copy holds only in-frame clones and misses some; the assay was immunoSEQ multiplex PCR. The table includes almost 250,000 clones, approximately 86% detected once. Sequences were obtained from peripheral blood. All receptors come from a woman aged 55-69 years who had recovered from COVID-19.

The rearrangement joins TRBV10-3 to TRBJ2-3, with D possibly TRBD1 on 5 matching bases. The V end lost 8 bases, the J end lost 0 bases, and 12 bases lay between the germline ends. Germline values: CDR1 ENHRY, CDR2 SYGVKD. The CDR3 contains 14 residues. CDR3 residues: CAIAPDTSTDTQYF. CDR3 nucleotides: TGTGCCATCGCCCCGGACACCAGCACAGATACGCAGTATTTT.

This chain uses TRBV7-3 with TRBJ1-3; 7 bases line up with TRBD1. There are 13 residues in the CDR3. Looked up from germline, CDR1 is SGHTA and CDR2 is FQGTGA. V trimming: 5 bases; J trimming: 4 bases; junction bases outside the gene matches: 2. This CDR3 reads CASSLGQGNTIYF. The CDR3, as DNA: TGTGCCAGCAGCCTGGGACAGGGAAACACCATATATTTT.

This clone was detected only once. The rearrangement uses TRBV7-2 and TRBJ1-2; 7 bases agree with TRBD1. Trimming cost V 1 base and J 8 bases; bases outside gene matches: 4. The CDR3 consists of 13 residues. Germline CDR1 SGHTA, CDR2 FQGNSA. CDR3 sequence (DNA): TGTGCCAGCAGCTTAGGGCAGGGGGAGGGCTACACCTTC. Its translation is CASSLGQGEGYTF.

The V gene is TRBV4-1, the J gene TRBJ1-1; D possibly corresponds to TRBD1 (5 bases). This CDR3 is 14 amino acids long. The germline V and J ends were trimmed by 4 bases and 0 bases, with 9 bases remaining between them. Germline lookup yields CDR1 MGHRA and CDR2 YSYEKL. CDR3 coding DNA: TGCGCCAGCAGCCCGACAGCCATGAACACTGAAGCTTTCTTT. Amino acid sequence: CASSPTAMNTEAFF.

The V call is TRBV27, the J call TRBJ2-4; 7 nucleotides agree with TRBD2. The CDR3 totals 15 residues. The ends lost 6 bases at V and 7 bases at J; junction bases unmatched: 12. CDR1 MNHEY and CDR2 SMNVEV come from the germline V gene (reference sequence). CDR3 sequence: CASRLNWGGENIQYF. CDR3 DNA: TGTGCCAGCAGGCTGAATTGGGGGGGAGAGAACATTCAGTACTTC.

This clone was seen at least ten times. The chain has TRBV28 and TRBJ1-2; D not resolved. CDR1 and CDR2 (germline): MDHEN, SYDVKM. The CDR3 loop spans 13 amino acids. V was shortened by 5 bases and J by 8 bases, with 15 bases between the two germline ends. In DNA, the CDR3 is TGTGCCAGCAGTCCTATCGTGAGGGTCGGCTACACCTTC. It yields the protein CASSPIVRVGYTF.

This clone has a count of ten or more. The rearrangement uses TRBV5-6 and TRBJ1-2; D is uncertain. Per germline, CDR1 SGHDT and CDR2 YYEEEE. The germline V and J ends were trimmed by 0 bases and 2 bases, with 5 bases remaining between them. The CDR3 has 13 residues. The CDR3 DNA reads TGTGCCAGCAGCTTGGGGCAGAACTATGGCTACACCTTC. Protein product: CASSLGQNYGYTF. Filled out from reference TRBV5-6 and TRBJ1-2, the complete variable domain reads DAGVTQSPTHLIKTRGQQVTLRCSPKSGHDTVSWYQQALGQGPQFIFQYYEEEERQRGNFPDRFSGHQFPNYSSELNVNALLLGDSALYLCASSLGQNYGYTFGSGTRLTVV.

V usage is TRBV28 and J usage is TRBJ2-2; weak D call: TRBD1 (5 bases). Per germline, CDR1 MDHEN and CDR2 SYDVKM. V was clipped by 8 bases and J by 4 bases, with 14 bases between them. This CDR3 spans 14 amino acids. CDR3 residues: CASGWTPTTGELFF. CDR3 bases: TGTGCCAGCGGCTGGACACCGACCACCGGGGAGCTGTTTTTT.

The V and J genes are TRBV27 and TRBJ1-1, with a possible D match to TRBD1 (6 bases). Trimming removed 8 bases from V and 1 base from J, with 14 bases in between. The CDR3 contains 14 residues. The germline V gene has CDR1 MNHEY and CDR2 SMNVEV (reference sequence). The CDR3 is CASCRTEPNTEAFF. CDR3 nucleotides: TGTGCCAGCTGTAGGACAGAACCGAACACTGAAGCTTTCTTT.

This rearrangement joins TRBV12-3 or TRBV12-4 to TRBJ1-1, with D unresolved. The CDR3 is 13 residues long. Between the trimmed V and J ends, which lost 5 bases and 0 bases, there was a span of 7 bases. In DNA, the CDR3 is TGTGCCAGCAGTCTTAACTTGAACACTGAAGCTTTCTTT. Its translation is CASSLNLNTEAFF.

V is TRBV2 and J is TRBJ1-2; D is unclear. The germline V gene has CDR1 SNHLY and CDR2 FYNNEI. There are 13 residues in the CDR3. Trimming pared 4 bases from V and 7 bases from J, leaving 13 bases between. CDR3 sequence (DNA): TGTGCCAGCAGTGTACTAGAAAAGGGTGGCTACACCTTC. Translation gives CASSVLEKGGYTF. The full variable domain, its missing parts supplied by reference TRBV2 and TRBJ1-2, is EPEVTQTPSHQVTQMGQEVILRCVPISNHLYFYWYRQILGQKVEFLVSFYNNEISEKSEIFDDQFSVERPDGSNFTLKIRSTKLEDSAMYFCASSVLEKGGYTFGSGTRLTVV.